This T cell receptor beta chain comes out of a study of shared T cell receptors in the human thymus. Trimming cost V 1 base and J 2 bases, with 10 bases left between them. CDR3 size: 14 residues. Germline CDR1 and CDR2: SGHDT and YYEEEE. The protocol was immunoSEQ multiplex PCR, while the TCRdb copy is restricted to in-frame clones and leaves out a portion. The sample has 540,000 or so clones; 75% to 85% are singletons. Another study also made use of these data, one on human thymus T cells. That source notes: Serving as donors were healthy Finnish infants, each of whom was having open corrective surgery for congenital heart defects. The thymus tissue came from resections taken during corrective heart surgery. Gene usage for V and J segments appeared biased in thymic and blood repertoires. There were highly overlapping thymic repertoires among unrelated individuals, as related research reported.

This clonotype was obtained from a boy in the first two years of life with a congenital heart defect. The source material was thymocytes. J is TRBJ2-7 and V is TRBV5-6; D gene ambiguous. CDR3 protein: CASSLCTNTYEQYF. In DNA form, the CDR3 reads TGTGCCAGCAGCTTGTGCACTAATACCTACGAGCAGTACTTC.